The 31 T cell receptor beta chains below come from one sample, sequenced in a study of Ad26.COV2.S vaccination and SARS-CoV-2 variants. Treatment described: 15 to 20 received Ad26.COV2.S at low or high dose, single or two shots; 5 received placebo; per-sample allocation not given. Repertoires come from day 63 after the first vaccine or placebo injection. The data were produced by immunoSEQ multiplex PCR, yet TCRdb's version contains in-frame clones alone and is incomplete. The sample consists of about 320,000 clones, 70% to 90% of them appearing once. The specimen comprised peripheral blood, sampled in a trial of Ad26.COV2.S vaccine versus placebo. The receptor set was obtained from a person aged 18-60 years who received the Ad26.COV2.S COVID-19 vaccine or a placebo.

The gene calls are TRBV2 and TRBJ1-4, with TRBD1 matching over 8 bases. The CDR3 loop spans 14 amino acids. The germline CDR1 and CDR2 sequences are SNHLY and FYNNEI. V was pared by 3 bases and J by 7 bases, with 4 bases of the junction left unmatched. The CDR3 here is CASSDQGASEKLFF. The CDR3, as DNA: TGTGCCAGCAGTGATCAGGGGGCGAGTGAAAAACTGTTTTTT.

J is TRBJ2-7 and V is TRBV7-3; 11 bases are shared with TRBD1. The length of the CDR3 is 15 residues. Unmatched junction bases numbered 5, after V lost 2 bases and J lost 5 bases. Germline CDR1 reads SGHTA; CDR2 reads FQGTGA. The CDR3, as DNA: TGTGCCAGCAGCTTACAAGGGACAGGGGGTCACGAGCAGTACTTC. Translating it yields CASSLQGTGGHEQYF.

Note on this clone: The limits of the CDR3 on the DNA are not certain, so only TCRdb's listed CDR3 is given. The rearrangement uses TRBV5-1 and TRBJ2-1; no check of the table's D call, TRBD2, against the DNA was made. Germline lookup yields CDR1 SGHRS and CDR2 YFSETQ. Ends included, the CDR3 has 19 residues. This CDR3 is CASSLFSHNEQFFGNEQFF.

The chain employs TRBV30 and TRBJ2-4; unclear D gene. The V end was cut by 1 base, the J end by 0 bases, with 7 bases between. The CDR3 is 14 amino acids. Germline V lookup: CDR1 GTSNPN, CDR2 SVGIG (reference sequence). The CDR3 bases are TGTGCCTGGAGTGAGACTCTAGCCAAAAACATTCAGTACTTC. Protein: CAWSETLAKNIQYF.

This clone appeared a few times. CDR3 sequence reads: CASIQTVNSNQPQHF. As DNA, the CDR3 is TGTGCCAGCATCCAGACCGTGAATAGCAATCAGCCCCAGCATTTT. J is TRBJ1-5 and V is TRBV6-5; D is uncertain. Looked up from germline, CDR1 is MNHEY and CDR2 is SVGAGI. Between the trimmed V and J ends, which lost 7 bases and 0 bases, there was a span of 13 bases. The CDR3 is made up of 15 amino acids.

The genes are TRBV7-2 and TRBJ1-4; maybe TRBD1 (5 bases). CDR3 length equals 15 residues. With 3 bases removed from V and 6 bases from J, the gap between germline ends came to 14 bases. The germline CDR1 and CDR2 sequences are SGHTA and FQGNSA. This chain's CDR3 is CASSFTGANDEKLFF. The CDR3 coding sequence is TGTGCCAGCAGCTTCACAGGTGCAAACGATGAAAAACTGTTTTTT.

The chain carries TRBV11-2 and TRBJ1-1, with a possible D match to TRBD1 (5 bases). The V gene lost 3 bases and the J gene lost 5 bases, with 16 bases spanning the gap. Germline lookup yields CDR1 SGHAT and CDR2 FQNNGV. The CDR3 sequence is 15 residues long. The DNA for the CDR3 is TGTGCCAGCAGCTTCCCCGGGACCCGGGGTACTGAAGCTTTCTTT. Its translation is CASSFPGTRGTEAFF.

This chain connects TRBV5-4 to TRBJ1-2; D remains ambiguous. The CDR3 consists of 15 residues. With 4 bases removed from V and 6 bases from J, the gap between germline ends came to 19 bases. Germline assignment: CDR1 SGHNT and CDR2 YYREEE (reference sequence). CDR3 sequence reads: CASSLLGTVSNGYTF. CDR3 sequence (DNA): TGTGCCAGCAGCCTGCTGGGCACCGTCTCCAATGGCTACACCTTC.

V gene TRBV15 combines with J gene TRBJ2-5; D may be TRBD2 (6 bases). Germline V gene sequence: CDR1 LNHNV, CDR2 YYDKDF (reference sequence). This CDR3 contains 14 residues. Trimming left V 1 base short and J 5 bases short, with 11 bases between. DNA of the CDR3: TGTGCCACCAGCAGAGGTACTAGCTACGAGACCCAGTACTTC. Protein: CATSRGTSYETQYF.

This chain links TRBV30 with TRBJ1-2; 9 nucleotides match TRBD1. The germline gives CDR1 GTSNPN, CDR2 SVGIG (reference sequence). Trimming took 3 bases from V and 4 from J; bases not matched to a gene: 9. This CDR3 comprises 15 residues. CDR3 sequence: CAWRRTGETGYGYTF. Written as DNA, the CDR3 is TGTGCCTGGAGGAGGACAGGGGAAACAGGCTATGGCTACACCTTC.

CDR3 sequence: CASSSAGTGNTEAFF. DNA of the CDR3: TGTGCCAGCAGCTCAGCGGGGACAGGGAACACTGAAGCTTTCTTT. The V and J genes are TRBV25-1 and TRBJ1-1, with 8 positions matching TRBD1. The CDR3 extends over 15 amino acids. V was clipped by 6 bases and J by 1 base; unmatched bases: 7. The germline V gene has CDR1 MGHDK and CDR2 SYGVNS.

The chain carries TRBV5-1 and TRBJ2-1; 7 nucleotides agree with TRBD1. This CDR3 is 15 amino acids long. With 0 bases clipped from V and 2 bases from J, the junction kept 2 bases outside the gene matches. Germline CDR1 SGHRS, CDR2 YFSETQ. CDR3 bases: TGCGCCAGCAGCTTGGAGACAGGGACCTACAATGAGCAGTTCTTC. It specifies CASSLETGTYNEQFF.

The rearrangement uses TRBV12-3 or TRBV12-4 and TRBJ2-1; no firm D call. The V gene lost 3 bases and the J gene lost 9 bases, with 6 bases spanning the gap. There are 11 residues in the CDR3. CDR3 bases: TGTGCCAGCAGTTTTCTCGGTGAGCAGTTCTTC. It codes for CASSFLGEQFF.

The chain links TRBV30 to TRBJ1-2; maybe TRBD1 (6 bases). V was cut by 2 bases and J by 3 bases, with 13 bases left in between. CDR1 is GTSNPN, CDR2 SVGIG, per germline (reference sequence). This CDR3 is 14 amino acids long. CDR3 sequence: CAWSYTGQHYGYTF. The CDR3 region has the DNA TGTGCCTGGAGTTACACCGGACAGCACTATGGCTACACCTTC.

The chain has TRBV4-3 and TRBJ2-1; the D gene is possibly TRBD2 (7 bases). Trimming pared 7 bases from V and 16 bases from J, leaving 23 bases between. The CDR3 spans 13 residues. CDR1 is LGHNA, CDR2 YSLEER, per germline. Written as DNA, the CDR3 is TGCGCCAGCAAACCGTCGAAGGGGGGGACCTCATTCTTC. Protein product: CASKPSKGGTSFF.

The V gene is TRBV9, the J gene TRBJ1-3, with D unresolved. This CDR3 spans 16 amino acids. Trimming removed 0 bases from V and 0 bases from J, with 10 bases in between. Per the germline V gene, CDR1 is SGDLS and CDR2 is YYNGEE. CDR3 coding DNA: TGTGCCAGCAGCGTAGGGGGTGGTTACTCTGGAAACACCATATATTTT. It specifies CASSVGGGYSGNTIYF.

The rearrangement uses TRBV5-4 and TRBJ2-1, with unresolved D. V was pared by 4 bases and J by 10 bases, with 18 bases between. CDR1 and CDR2 (germline): SGHNT, YYREEE (reference sequence). The CDR3 covers 14 residues. CDR3: CASSPPSAQSEQFF. CDR3 nucleotide sequence: TGTGCCAGCAGCCCTCCCTCGGCCCAATCCGAGCAGTTCTTC.

The chain recombines TRBV30 with TRBJ1-4; TRBD1 matches at 8 bases. Trimming took 7 bases from V and 7 from J; bases not matched to a gene: 11. This CDR3 has 14 residues. The germline CDR1 and CDR2 sequences are GTSNPN and SVGIG (reference sequence). This CDR3 reads CALRPGQGREKLFF. The CDR3 DNA sequence: TGTGCCTTACGCCCCGGACAGGGTCGTGAAAAACTGTTTTTT.

The rearrangement uses TRBV11-3 and TRBJ1-1; TRBD1 aligns across 10 bases. This CDR3 has 16 amino acids. Trimming took 5 bases from V and 5 from J; bases not matched to a gene: 11. Germline assignment: CDR1 SGHNT and CDR2 YENEEA. The CDR3 here is CASSPRQGARETEAFF. As DNA, the CDR3 is TGTGCCAGCAGCCCACGACAGGGGGCGAGAGAGACTGAAGCTTTCTTT.

V gene TRBV13 combines with J gene TRBJ2-4, with D unresolved. Germline assignment: CDR1 PRHDT and CDR2 FYEKMQ (reference sequence). V was clipped by 5 bases and J by 8 bases, with 10 bases between them. The CDR3 is 12 residues long. The CDR3 region has the DNA TGTGCCAGCAGCCCTATTCGGGACATTCAGTACTTC. Amino acids: CASSPIRDIQYF.

This clone was counted a single time. This sequence joins TRBV6-1 and TRBJ1-5, with no clear D. V gave up 2 bases and J gave up 6 bases, with 8 bases separating them. Germline values: CDR1 MNHNS, CDR2 SASEGT. The CDR3 totals 13 residues. CDR3: CASSEFSSQPQHF. CDR3 nucleotide sequence: TGTGCCAGCAGTGAATTTAGTAGTCAGCCCCAGCATTTT.

This clone appeared a few times. The chain couples TRBV7-9 to TRBJ1-3; weak D call: TRBD1 (5 bases). V was trimmed by 5 bases and J by 2 bases, leaving 13 bases between them. This CDR3 has 15 residues. Germline V lookup: CDR1 SEHNR, CDR2 FQNEAQ (reference sequence). The CDR3 nucleotides read TGTGCCAGCAGCCTCCCTGAGGGGACTGGAAACACCATATATTTT. As protein: CASSLPEGTGNTIYF.

V usage is TRBV7-9 and J usage is TRBJ1-3, with D uncertain. Germline values: CDR1 SEHNR, CDR2 FQNEAQ (reference sequence). The CDR3 covers 15 residues. Deletions cut 4 bases from V and 0 bases from J, with 10 bases between. CDR3 bases: TGTGCCAGCAGCTCTAAAACGGACTCTGGAAACACCATATATTTT. Translation: CASSSKTDSGNTIYF.

This clone showed up just a few times. The chain carries TRBV7-2 and TRBJ2-5; no definite D call. CDR3 length: 15 residues. Deletions cut 2 bases from V and 5 bases from J, with 15 bases between. Germline V gene data show CDR1 as SGHTA and CDR2 as FQGNSA. The CDR3 nucleotides read TGTGCCAGCAGCTTATCGGCTGGAATGGGCGAGACCCAGTACTTC. Translating it yields CASSLSAGMGETQYF.

This chain connects TRBV5-1 to TRBJ2-1; no firm D call. Germline CDR1 reads SGHRS; CDR2 reads YFSETQ. The V end was cut by 2 bases, the J end by 4 bases, with 10 bases between. This CDR3 is 14 amino acids long. CDR3 protein: CASSFPPGYNEQFF. The CDR3 coding sequence is TGCGCCAGCAGCTTCCCTCCAGGATACAATGAGCAGTTCTTC.

The chain carries TRBV5-1 and TRBJ1-1; possible D gene TRBD1, 6 bases. The CDR3 consists of 15 residues. From germline, CDR1 is SGHRS and CDR2 YFSETQ. Between the trimmed V and J ends, which lost 4 bases and 1 base, there was a span of 14 bases. CDR3 loop: CASSPRGQTNTEAFF. DNA for the CDR3: TGCGCCAGCAGCCCTCGCGGACAGACGAACACTGAAGCTTTCTTT.

The chain is built from TRBV6-5 and TRBJ2-2; the D gene is possibly TRBD1 (6 bases). V was trimmed by 4 bases and J by 0 bases, leaving 12 bases between them. This CDR3 is built from 16 residues. Germline V gives CDR1 MNHEY, CDR2 SVGAGI. The CDR3 here is CASSFFDRSNTGELFF. CDR3 DNA: TGTGCCAGCAGTTTCTTCGACAGGTCGAACACCGGGGAGCTGTTTTTT.

The gene calls are TRBV18 and TRBJ2-7; the match to TRBD1 covers 11 bases. CDR1 and CDR2 from the germline V gene are KGHSH and LQKENI. V was pared by 8 bases and J by 2 bases, with 8 bases of the junction left unmatched. The CDR3 has 15 residues. Here the CDR3 DNA reads TGTGCCAGCAGTACCGGGACAGGGGGAACCTACGAGCAGTACTTC. It yields the protein CASSTGTGGTYEQYF.

This chain connects TRBV14 to TRBJ1-3; D gene ambiguous. Germline lookup yields CDR1 SGHDN and CDR2 FVKESK. V was shortened by 1 base and J by 0 bases, with 7 bases between the two germline ends. The CDR3 loop spans 15 amino acids. The CDR3 region has the DNA TGTGCCAGCAGCCAAGGGCGGCCCTCTGGAAACACCATATATTTT. Protein: CASSQGRPSGNTIYF. Drawing the rest from reference TRBV14 and TRBJ1-3, the complete variable domain is EAGVTQFPSHSVIEKGQTVTLRCDPISGHDNLYWYRRVMGKEIKFLLHFVKESKQDESGMPNNRFLAERTGGTYSTLKVQPAELEDSGVYFCASSQGRPSGNTIYFGEGSWLTVV.

This chain joins TRBV10-3 and TRBJ2-7; 7 positions match TRBD1. CDR1 and CDR2 from the germline V gene are ENHRY and SYGVKD. The CDR3 totals 13 residues. Trimming at V came to 4 bases and at J to 1 base, leaving 1 base not matched to a gene. In nucleotides, the CDR3 is TGTGCCATCAGTGGGGACAGTTCCTACGAGCAGTACTTC. Translating it yields CAISGDSSYEQYF.

V and J are TRBV15 and TRBJ2-2, with 7 positions matching TRBD2. Germline values: CDR1 LNHNV, CDR2 YYDKDF (reference sequence). The CDR3 extends over 14 amino acids. The ends lost 5 bases at V and 5 bases at J; junction bases unmatched: 5. CDR3 residues: CATSGGRTTGELFF. CDR3 nucleotides: TGTGCCACCAGCGGCGGGAGAACAACCGGGGAGCTGTTTTTT.